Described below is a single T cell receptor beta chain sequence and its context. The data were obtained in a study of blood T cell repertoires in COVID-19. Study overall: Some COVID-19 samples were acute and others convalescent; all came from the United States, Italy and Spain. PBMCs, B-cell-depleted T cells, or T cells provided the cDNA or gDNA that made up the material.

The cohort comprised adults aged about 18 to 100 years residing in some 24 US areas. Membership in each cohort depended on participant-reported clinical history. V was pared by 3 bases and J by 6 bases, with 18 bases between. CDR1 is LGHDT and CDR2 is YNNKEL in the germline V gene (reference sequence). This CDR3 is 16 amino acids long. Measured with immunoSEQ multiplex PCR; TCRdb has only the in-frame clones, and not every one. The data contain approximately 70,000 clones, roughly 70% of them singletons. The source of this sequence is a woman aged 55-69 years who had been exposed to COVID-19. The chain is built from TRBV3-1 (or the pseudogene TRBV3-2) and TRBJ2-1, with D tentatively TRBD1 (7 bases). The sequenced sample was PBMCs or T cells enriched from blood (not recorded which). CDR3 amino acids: CASSHNWTGLRNEQFF. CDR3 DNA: TGTGCCAGCAGCCATAACTGGACAGGACTACGCAATGAGCAGTTCTTC.